The 16 T cell receptor beta chains given below trace back to one sample, sequenced in a study of cytomegalovirus exposure and HLA in healthy donors. The PCR had 60 Vbeta and 13 Jbeta primers. Here immunoSEQ multiplex PCR was the method, and the copy in TCRdb shows in-frame clones only, minus some. The sample records approximately 88,000 clones, 64% being singletons. Sequencing used PBMCs. These receptor sequences come from a man aged 55 to 69 in good health and CMV-seronegative.

This clone turned up a few times. This chain links TRBV28 with TRBJ2-7, with TRBD1 matching over 7 bases. The CDR3 is 16 residues long. After removal of 7 bases from V and 2 bases from J, the junction contained 14 bases not matched to a gene. The V gene's germline CDR1 is MDHEN and CDR2 SYDVKM. For the CDR3, the DNA is TGTGCCAGCAAGGCCGGGACAGCCTTTTTCACCTACGAGCAGTACTTC. Amino acid sequence: CASKAGTAFFTYEQYF.

This clone appeared a few times. The chain carries TRBV19 and TRBJ2-7, with D possibly TRBD2 on 6 matching bases. The CDR3 extends over 14 amino acids. Trimming took off 8 bases at V and 3 bases at J, with 17 bases between the two ends. Germline V gene lookup returns CDR1 LNHDA and CDR2 SQIVND (reference sequence). The DNA of the CDR3 is TGTGCCAGTCGAACTGGGGGGTCCAGCTACGAGCAGTACTTC. This encodes CASRTGGSSYEQYF.

The chain has TRBV7-9 and TRBJ2-1, with D unresolved. Trimming left V 7 bases short and J 10 bases short, with 17 bases between. CDR3 length: 13 amino acids. In germline, CDR1 is SEHNR, CDR2 FQNEAQ (reference sequence). CDR3 sequence reads: CASTLSPSVEQFF. In DNA form, the CDR3 reads TGTGCCAGCACCCTTAGCCCATCGGTCGAGCAGTTCTTC.

The chain recombines TRBV5-1 with TRBJ1-5; D is ambiguous. The CDR3 runs 15 residues. Germline values: CDR1 SGHRS, CDR2 YFSETQ. Deletions cut 0 bases from V and 6 bases from J, with 13 bases between. The CDR3 DNA reads TGCGCCAGCAGCTTGGTTCCCGGTTTCACTCAGCCCCAGCATTTT. Encoded protein: CASSLVPGFTQPQHF.

The chain combines TRBV7-9 with TRBJ2-7, with D possibly matching TRBD2 (7 bases). The germline V gene encodes CDR1 SEHNR and CDR2 FQNEAQ (reference sequence). Trimming left V 5 bases short and J 2 bases short, with 19 bases between. The length of the CDR3 is 16 residues. In nucleotides, the CDR3 is TGTGCCAGCAGCCAAGCGGGGTACGGGGGCACCTACGAGCAGTACTTC. Encoded protein: CASSQAGYGGTYEQYF.

J is TRBJ2-7 and V is TRBV4-1; 9 bases agree with TRBD1. The CDR3 loop spans 15 amino acids. Unmatched junction bases numbered 2, after V lost 0 bases and J lost 2 bases. CDR1 is MGHRA and CDR2 is YSYEKL in the germline V gene. CDR3 residues: CASSQDWTGAYEQYF. CDR3 nucleotide sequence: TGCGCCAGCAGCCAAGATTGGACAGGGGCCTACGAGCAGTACTTC.

This clone was observed once. The V call is TRBV10-2, the J call TRBJ2-4; TRBD1 agrees at 7 bases. CDR3 size: 16 residues. The germline V gene has CDR1 WSHSY and CDR2 SAAADI. Germline trimming cut 0 bases from V and 9 bases from J; bases unmatched to any gene: 11. DNA for the CDR3: TGCGCCAGCAGTGAGTCGCGACAGGGCTGGGATCGCATTCAGTACTTC. Residues: CASSESRQGWDRIQYF.

This clone has only a few counts. The chain employs TRBV6-5 and TRBJ1-2; 7 nucleotides align to TRBD1. Germline CDR1 is MNHEY and CDR2 is SVGAGI. The V segment lost 3 bases and the J segment 3 bases; nucleotides outside the gene matches: 10. CDR3 length: 16 residues. CDR3 coding DNA: TGTGCCAGCAGTTATTCAACGACAGGGAGCGACTATGGCTACACCTTC. Its translation: CASSYSTTGSDYGYTF.

This clone turned up a few times. The chain joins TRBV6-6 to TRBJ2-1, with 8 bases that match TRBD2. The CDR3 loop spans 14 amino acids. Per germline, CDR1 MNHNY and CDR2 SVGAGI (reference sequence). V gave up 6 bases and J gave up 6 bases; unmatched junction bases: 7. The CDR3 DNA is TGTGCCAGCAGCTCTCGCCGGGAGGGCAATGAGCAGTTCTTC. Its translation is CASSSRREGNEQFF.

The chain is built from TRBV5-1 and TRBJ1-2; 9 bases map to TRBD1. This CDR3 is 15 amino acids long. V shed 4 bases and J 1 base; nucleotides not matched to a gene: 5. CDR1 SGHRS and CDR2 YFSETQ come from the germline V gene. The CDR3 nucleotides read TGCGCCAGCAGCAAGGGACAGGGACTTAACTATGGCTACACCTTC. Translating it yields CASSKGQGLNYGYTF.

The V call is TRBV15, the J call TRBJ2-5, with 11 bases lining up with TRBD2. J lost 1 base, V lost 0 bases, and 4 bases had no gene match. The CDR3 totals 17 residues. Germline values: CDR1 LNHNV, CDR2 YYDKDF (reference sequence). The CDR3 sequence is CATSRDFTSGSQETQYF. As DNA, the CDR3 is TGTGCCACCAGCAGAGATTTTACTAGCGGGAGCCAAGAGACCCAGTACTTC.

CDR3: CASSVGTGQETQYF. CDR3 in DNA: TGTGCCAGCAGCGTCGGAACGGGTCAAGAGACCCAGTACTTC. V usage is TRBV5-4 and J usage is TRBJ2-5; no clear D gene. CDR1 is SGHNT and CDR2 is YYREEE in the germline V gene (reference sequence). The CDR3 loop spans 14 amino acids. The V end lost 4 bases, the J end lost 2 bases, and 12 bases lay between the germline ends.

This clone was seen a handful of times. CDR3 loop: CASSAGEGSGYNEQFF. The DNA of the CDR3 is TGTGCCAGCAGCGCGGGGGAGGGCTCGGGGTACAATGAGCAGTTCTTC. The chain recombines TRBV5-6 with TRBJ2-1; TRBD2 aligns across 7 bases. From germline, CDR1 is SGHDT and CDR2 YYEEEE. Trimming took 4 bases from V and 4 from J; bases not matched to a gene: 11. The CDR3 loop spans 16 amino acids.

The rearrangement joins TRBV5-5 to TRBJ1-2; weak D call: TRBD1 (6 bases). There are 14 residues in the CDR3. With 1 base removed from V and 6 bases from J, the gap between germline ends came to 13 bases. Per germline, CDR1 SGHKS and CDR2 YYEKEE (reference sequence). CDR3 protein: CASSLSGQPDGYTF. The CDR3 bases are TGTGCCAGCAGCTTGTCAGGACAGCCAGATGGCTACACCTTC. The variable domain in full, completed from reference TRBV5-5 and TRBJ1-2, reads DAGVTQSPTHLIKTRGQQVTLRCSPISGHKSVSWYQQVLGQGPQFIFQYYEKEERGRGNFPDRFSARQFPNYSSELNVNALLLGDSALYLCASSLSGQPDGYTFGSGTRLTVV.

This clone was found once. V gene TRBV14 combines with J gene TRBJ2-1, with 8 bases fitting TRBD2. Trimming at V came to 0 bases and at J to 7 bases, leaving 8 bases not matched to a gene. The CDR3 is 16 residues long. Germline lookup yields CDR1 SGHDN and CDR2 FVKESK. The CDR3 reads CASSQDLGLGWNEQFF. CDR3 coding DNA: TGTGCCAGCAGCCAAGATTTGGGACTAGGGTGGAATGAGCAGTTCTTC. The entire variable domain, with the rest obtained from reference TRBV14 and TRBJ2-1, is as follows: EAGVTQFPSHSVIEKGQTVTLRCDPISGHDNLYWYRRVMGKEIKFLLHFVKESKQDESGMPNNRFLAERTGGTYSTLKVQPAELEDSGVYFCASSQDLGLGWNEQFFGPGTRLTVL.

The genes are TRBV7-9 and TRBJ2-5, with 7 bases identical to TRBD1. Germline trimming cut 5 bases from V and 5 bases from J; bases unmatched to any gene: 8. Per the germline V gene, CDR1 is SEHNR and CDR2 is FQNEAQ (reference sequence). The CDR3 consists of 14 residues. This CDR3 is CASSPTGALETQYF. CDR3 nucleotides: TGTGCCAGCAGCCCTACAGGGGCCTTGGAGACCCAGTACTTC.